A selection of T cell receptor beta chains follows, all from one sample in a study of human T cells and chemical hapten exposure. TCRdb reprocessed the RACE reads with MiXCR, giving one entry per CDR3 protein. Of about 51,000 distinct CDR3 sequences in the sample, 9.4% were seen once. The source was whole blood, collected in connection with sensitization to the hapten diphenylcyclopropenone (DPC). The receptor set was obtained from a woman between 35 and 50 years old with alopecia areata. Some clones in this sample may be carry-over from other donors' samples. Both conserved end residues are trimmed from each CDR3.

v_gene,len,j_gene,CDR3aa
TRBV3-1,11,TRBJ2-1,ASSQVSSGEQF
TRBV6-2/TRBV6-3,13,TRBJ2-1,ASSYLGLADNEQF
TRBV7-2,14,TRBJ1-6,ASSLESPSYNSPLH
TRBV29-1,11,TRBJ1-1,SVSSTGHTEAF
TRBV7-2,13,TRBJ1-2,ASSLRGTWGSGYT
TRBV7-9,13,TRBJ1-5,ASSLEGRGDQPQH
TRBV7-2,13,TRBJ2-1,ASREGLADLHGQF
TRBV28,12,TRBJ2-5,ASTQGQTLRTQY
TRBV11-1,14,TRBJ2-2,ASSLGQKGMTGELF
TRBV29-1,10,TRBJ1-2,SVAPQEDGYT
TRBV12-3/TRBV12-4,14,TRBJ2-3,ASVAKAWGITDTQY
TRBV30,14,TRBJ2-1,AWSEIGGASYNEQF
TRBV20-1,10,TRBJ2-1,SATFSYNEQF
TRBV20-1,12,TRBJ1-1,SASSREVDTEAF
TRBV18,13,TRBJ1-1,ASSPRGGLRTEAF
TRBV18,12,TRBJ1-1,ASSPQMGDTEAF
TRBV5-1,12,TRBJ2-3,ASSFNRGTDTQY
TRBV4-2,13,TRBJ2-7,ASSQGRGRSYEQY
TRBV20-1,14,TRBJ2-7,SARDHLAGGFYEQY
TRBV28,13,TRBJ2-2,ASSPGGAGTGELF
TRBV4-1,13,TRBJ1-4,ASSPTGSLNEKLF
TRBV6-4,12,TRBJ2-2,ASSADSHTGELF
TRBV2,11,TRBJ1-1,ASTGGVTAGAF
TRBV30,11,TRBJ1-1,AWSVYGVTEAF
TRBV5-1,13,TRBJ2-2,ASSRDSSNTGELF
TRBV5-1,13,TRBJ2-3,ASKTSGGLGDTQY
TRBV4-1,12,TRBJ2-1,ASSQGGRKGVQF
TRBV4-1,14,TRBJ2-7,ASSQAYTQRLYEQY
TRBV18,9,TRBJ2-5,ASSGQETQY
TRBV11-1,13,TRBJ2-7,ASSLQREGIYEQY
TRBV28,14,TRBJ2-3,ASSSTRGVSTDTQY
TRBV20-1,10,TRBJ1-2,SASQGNYGYT
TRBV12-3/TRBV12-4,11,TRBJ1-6,ASSFTAGSPLH